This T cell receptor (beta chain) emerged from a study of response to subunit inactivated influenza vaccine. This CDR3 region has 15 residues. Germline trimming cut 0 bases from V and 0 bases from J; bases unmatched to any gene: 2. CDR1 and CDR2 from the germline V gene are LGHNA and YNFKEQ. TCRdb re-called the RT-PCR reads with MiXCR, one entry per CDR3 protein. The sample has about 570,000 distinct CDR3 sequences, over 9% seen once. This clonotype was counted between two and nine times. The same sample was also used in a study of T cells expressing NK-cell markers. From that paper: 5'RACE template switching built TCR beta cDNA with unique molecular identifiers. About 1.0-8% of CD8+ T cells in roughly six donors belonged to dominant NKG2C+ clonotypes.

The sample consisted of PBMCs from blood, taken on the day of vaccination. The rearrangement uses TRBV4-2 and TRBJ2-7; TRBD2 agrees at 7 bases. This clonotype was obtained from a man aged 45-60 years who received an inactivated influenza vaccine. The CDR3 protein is CASSQEAGDSYEQYF. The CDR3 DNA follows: TGTGCCAGCAGCCAAGAGGCGGGGGACTCCTACGAGCAGTACTTC.